The sequence of this T cell receptor (beta chain) was determined in a study of regulatory T cells in long-lasting Graves disease. Broader study findings: Sampling was limited to peripheral blood rather than thyroid tissue. Persistent Graves' patients showed less TCR diversity than newly diagnosed ones. Repertoires from persistent disease leaned toward TRBV28, TRBJ1-2 and TRBJ2-5.

Combining iRepertoire HTBI primers with Arm-PCR of CDR3 regions, the authors built TCR beta libraries. In the authors' workflow: Across the samples, identification revealed around 65 TRBV and more than 11 TRBJ segments. TCRdb re-called the multiplex PCR reads through MiXCR, storing one row per CDR3 protein. The V and J calls shown here were made by TCRdb, not taken from the authors' results. Among 350,000 to 450,000 distinct CDR3 sequences, roughly a fifth were seen once, and the ten largest hold roughly an eighth. Only a few counts were recorded for this clonotype. Its antigen is as yet unknown. This CDR3 region has 13 residues. The germline V and J ends were trimmed by 0 bases and 4 bases, with 6 bases remaining between them. The germline gives CDR1 LGHNA, CDR2 YNFKEQ. Described time point: persistent/refractory GD, antithyroid drugs over 5 years with positive TRAb. The TCR library was prepared using RNA isolated from PBMCs.

The starting material was peripheral blood mononuclear cells (PBMCs), obtained when the disease was refractory, from a patient treated with antithyroid drugs. The rearrangement links TRBV4-2 to TRBJ1-2; D remains ambiguous. This TCR derives from a female donor with Graves disease. Written as DNA, the CDR3 is TGTGCCAGCAGCCAAGATCCCGGCTATGGCTACACCTTC. It encodes CASSQDPGYGYTF.